The clone carrying this T cell receptor beta chain turned up a few times. No antigen is known for it. Researchers tagged individual cDNA molecules with unique molecular identifiers. One entry per CDR3 protein, called by TCRdb with MiXCR from the 5' RACE reads. The sample lists roughly 64,000 distinct CDR3 sequences, around 14% seen once, with 4.2% in the top ten. Between the trimmed V and J ends, which lost 0 bases and 2 bases, there was a span of 11 bases. CDR3 length equals 14 residues. The germline CDR1 and CDR2 sequences are SQVTM and ANQGSEA. This specimen comes from a study of early T cells in non-severe SARS-CoV-2 infection. Study-level information: Sequencing used unsorted whole-blood bulk RNA, so chains lack pairing.

General observations from the study: Private and CD4 specificities were missed by VDJdb matching, which favored anti-spike CD8 responses.

This clonotype was sampled from an adult who was a healthcare worker with PCR-confirmed SARS-CoV-2 infection or an uninfected control (not recorded which). The chain joins TRBV29-1 to TRBJ2-7; D is tentatively TRBD1 or TRBD2 (5 bases each). The sequenced material came from whole blood. Here the CDR3 reads CSVEDRGITYEQYF. CDR3 sequence (DNA): TGCAGCGTTGAAGATCGGGGCATTACCTACGAGCAGTACTTC.